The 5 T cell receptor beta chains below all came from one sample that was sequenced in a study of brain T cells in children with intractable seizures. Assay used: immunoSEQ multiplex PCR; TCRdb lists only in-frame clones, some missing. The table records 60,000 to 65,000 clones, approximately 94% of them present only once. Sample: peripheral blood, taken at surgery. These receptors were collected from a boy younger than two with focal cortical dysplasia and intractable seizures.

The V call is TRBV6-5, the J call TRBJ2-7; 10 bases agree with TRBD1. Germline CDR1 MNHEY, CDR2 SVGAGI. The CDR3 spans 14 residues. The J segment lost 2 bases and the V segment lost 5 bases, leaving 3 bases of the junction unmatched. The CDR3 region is CASSTGTGAYEQYF. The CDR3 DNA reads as TGTGCCAGCAGTACCGGGACAGGGGCCTACGAGCAGTACTTC.

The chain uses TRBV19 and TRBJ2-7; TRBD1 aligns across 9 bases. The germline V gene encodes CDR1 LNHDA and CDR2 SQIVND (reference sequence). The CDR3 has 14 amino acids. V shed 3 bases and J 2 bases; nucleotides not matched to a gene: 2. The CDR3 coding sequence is TGTGCCAGTAGTATGGGGGACAGGGCCTACGAGCAGTACTTC. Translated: CASSMGDRAYEQYF.

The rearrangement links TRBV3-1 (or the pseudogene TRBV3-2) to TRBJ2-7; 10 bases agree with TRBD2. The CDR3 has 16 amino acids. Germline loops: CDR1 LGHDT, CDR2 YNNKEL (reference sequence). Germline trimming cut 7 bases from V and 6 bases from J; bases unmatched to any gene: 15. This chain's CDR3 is CASKMGAGGHGSEQYF. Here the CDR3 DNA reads TGTGCCAGCAAGATGGGAGCGGGGGGGCACGGTTCCGAGCAGTACTTC.

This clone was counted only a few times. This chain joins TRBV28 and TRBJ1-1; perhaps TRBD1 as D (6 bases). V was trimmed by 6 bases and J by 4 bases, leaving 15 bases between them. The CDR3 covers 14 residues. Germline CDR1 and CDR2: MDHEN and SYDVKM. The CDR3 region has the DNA TGTGCCAGCAGCCCCACAGGGCCCTCCACTGAAGCTTTCTTT. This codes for CASSPTGPSTEAFF.

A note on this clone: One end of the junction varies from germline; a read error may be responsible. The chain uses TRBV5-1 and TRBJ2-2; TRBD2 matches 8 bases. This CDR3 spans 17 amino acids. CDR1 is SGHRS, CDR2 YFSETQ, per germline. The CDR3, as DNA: TGCGCCCGCAGCGTCGGGACTAGGGAGCCGAGGGACGGGGAGCTGTTTTTT. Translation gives CARSVGTREPRDGELFF.